This T cell receptor beta chain derives from a study of blood T cell repertoires in COVID-19. The CDR3 extends over 13 amino acids. With 7 bases clipped from V and 3 bases from J, the junction kept 4 bases outside the gene matches. Germline V CDR1 and CDR2: LNHDA, SQIVND (reference sequence). Cohort placement rested on clinical history that participants reported themselves. Donors in Cohort 3 who had recovered were those with two negative PCRs, healthcare professional clearance, or resolution of their symptoms. The table came from immunoSEQ multiplex PCR; TCRdb's copy has only in-frame clones and leaves some out. This sample yields more than 150,000 clones, of which around four fifths are seen a single time; about 8% belongs to the top ten.

The clonotype originates from a woman in her forties or fifties who had recovered from COVID-19. The specimen was PBMCs or T cells enriched from blood (not recorded which). The chain joins TRBV19 to TRBJ1-2; 8 positions agree with TRBD1. Here the CDR3 DNA reads TGTGCCAGTAAACCGGGACAGGACTATGGCTACACCTTC. Encoded protein: CASKPGQDYGYTF. Filled out from reference TRBV19 and TRBJ1-2, the complete variable domain reads DGGITQSPKYLFRKEGQNVTLSCEQNLNHDAMYWYRQDPGQGLRLIYYSQIVNDFQKGDIAEGYSVSREKKESFPLTVTSAQKNPTAFYLCASKPGQDYGYTFGSGTRLTVV.